The next 19 T cell receptor beta chains were all read from a single sample in a study of long-term antiretroviral therapy in people with HIV. Assay version v3.0 of immunoSEQ was used, and it was run at survey level. The data were produced by immunoSEQ multiplex PCR, yet TCRdb's version contains in-frame clones alone and is incomplete. The profile covers 10,000 to 12,000 clones, with 80% to 85% appearing a single time and about an eighth taken by the ten largest. The source material was unsorted PBMCs, sampled 1.2 years after starting antiretroviral therapy. These receptors all stem from a man aged 35 to 55 with HIV.

This rearrangement joins TRBV6-1 to TRBJ1-3, with D possibly matching TRBD1 (6 bases). Trimming removed 6 bases at V and 4 bases at J, with 10 bases between. The CDR3 consists of 13 residues. Germline V gene sequence: CDR1 MNHNS, CDR2 SASEGT. The CDR3 sequence is CASRAGAGNTIYF. The CDR3 DNA sequence: TGTGCCAGCAGGGCAGGGGCAGGAAACACCATATATTTT.

V is TRBV7-6 and J is TRBJ1-6; D is possibly TRBD1 (6 bases). Deletions cut 3 bases from V and 0 bases from J, with 12 bases between. The germline V gene encodes CDR1 SGHVS and CDR2 FNYEAQ. The CDR3 runs 17 residues. The CDR3 here is CASSLATGRSYNSPLHF. CDR3 DNA sequence: TGTGCCAGCAGCTTGGCGACAGGACGCTCCTATAATTCACCCCTCCACTTT.

This clone was counted once. This chain links TRBV5-1 with TRBJ2-7; D unclear. The CDR3 has 15 residues. The germline V and J ends were trimmed by 0 bases and 0 bases, with 10 bases remaining between them. CDR1 is SGHRS, CDR2 YFSETQ, per germline. As DNA, the CDR3 is TGCGCCAGCAGCTTGGACGTCGGTAGCTCCTACGAGCAGTACTTC. Protein product: CASSLDVGSSYEQYF. Filled out from reference TRBV5-1 and TRBJ2-7, the complete variable domain reads KAGVTQTPRYLIKTRGQQVTLSCSPISGHRSVSWYQQTPGQGLQFLFEYFSETQRNKGNFPGRFSGRQFSNSRSEMNVSTLELGDSALYLCASSLDVGSSYEQYFGPGTRLTVT.

In nucleotides, the CDR3 is TGTGCCAGTATATCTTTTTTAGGGGACAATCAGCCCCAGCATTTT. Its protein is CASISFLGDNQPQHF. The J gene is TRBJ1-5, the V gene TRBV19; a possible D gene is TRBD1 (5 bases). V was shortened by 7 bases and J by 3 bases, with 16 bases between the two germline ends. CDR1 is LNHDA and CDR2 is SQIVND in the germline V gene (reference sequence). CDR3 length: 15 residues.

The J gene is TRBJ1-1, the V gene TRBV27; D unresolved. The germline V and J ends were trimmed by 2 bases and 1 base, with 5 bases remaining between them. Germline CDR1 and CDR2: MNHEY and SMNVEV (reference sequence). The CDR3 has 13 amino acids. The chain's CDR3 is CASSLAANTEAFF. The CDR3 DNA sequence: TGTGCCAGCAGTTTAGCCGCGAACACTGAAGCTTTCTTT.

Comment on this clone: At one end the junction does not follow the germline gene, possibly because of a read error. The gene calls are TRBV19 and TRBJ2-3; 11 bases agree with TRBD2. Germline CDR1 LNHDA, CDR2 SQIVND (reference sequence). The CDR3 is made up of 14 amino acids. As DNA, the CDR3 is TGTGCCAGTAGTGACCCCACCCCTAGCGGGGGGTCCCATTTT. Its translation: CASSDPTPSGGSHF.

J is TRBJ2-3 and V is TRBV7-2; D uncertain. Germline V lookup: CDR1 SGHTA, CDR2 FQGNSA. This CDR3 is 13 amino acids long. Trimming took 1 base from V and 0 from J, leaving 2 bases between them. CDR3 nucleotide sequence: TGTGCCAGCAGCTTAGACAGCACAGATACGCAGTATTTT. Translated: CASSLDSTDTQYF. The full variable domain, rest sourced from reference TRBV7-2 and TRBJ2-3, is GAGVSQSPSNKVTEKGKDVELRCDPISGHTALYWYRQSLGQGLEFLIYFQGNSAPDKSGLPSDRFSAERTGGSVSTLTIQRTQQEDSAVYLCASSLDSTDTQYFGPGTRLTVL.

The chain uses TRBV6-4 and TRBJ1-1; TRBD1 matches 7 bases. V shed 6 bases, J shed 5 bases, and the junction held 6 bases outside the gene matches. The CDR3 length is 13 residues. Germline V CDR1 and CDR2: MRHNA, SNTAGT. The CDR3 loop is CASSYRGETEAFF. The CDR3 nucleotides read TGTGCCAGCAGCTACAGGGGTGAAACTGAAGCTTTCTTT.

There are a few counts of this clone. V gene TRBV7-2 combines with J gene TRBJ1-4; D unclear. This CDR3 contains 14 residues. CDR1 is SGHTA and CDR2 is FQGNSA in the germline V gene. V was pared by 6 bases and J by 10 bases, with 18 bases between. The CDR3 sequence: CASSSDGFVGKLFF. CDR3 coding DNA: TGTGCCAGCAGTTCGGACGGATTCGTCGGAAAACTGTTTTTT. The entire variable domain, with the rest obtained from reference TRBV7-2 and TRBJ1-4, is as follows: GAGVSQSPSNKVTEKGKDVELRCDPISGHTALYWYRQSLGQGLEFLIYFQGNSAPDKSGLPSDRFSAERTGGSVSTLTIQRTQQEDSAVYLCASSSDGFVGKLFFGSGTQLSVL.

The chain employs TRBV11-3 and TRBJ1-1; no clear D gene. The germline gives CDR1 SGHNT, CDR2 YENEEA. The CDR3 totals 14 residues. V lost 1 base and J lost 3, with 9 bases in between. In nucleotides, the CDR3 is TGTGCCAGCAGCTTAGCCGGGAGGGACACTGAAGCTTTCTTT. Protein sequence: CASSLAGRDTEAFF. Based on the CDR3 plus reference TRBV11-3 and TRBJ1-1, the full variable domain is EAGVVQSPRYKIIEKKQPVAFWCNPISGHNTLYWYLQNLGQGPELLIRYENEEAVDDSQLPKDRFSAERLKGVDSTLKIQPAELGDSAVYLCASSLAGRDTEAFFGQGTRLTVV.

As DNA, the CDR3 is TGTGCCAGCAGCTTCGGGGGGGGCACCTACGAGCAGTACTTC. Translation: CASSFGGGTYEQYF. The V gene is TRBV5-4, the J gene TRBJ2-7; 8 positions match TRBD2. Germline V CDR1 and CDR2: SGHNT, YYREEE (reference sequence). The CDR3 has 14 residues. V gave up 2 bases and J gave up 2 bases; unmatched junction bases: 3.

The J gene is TRBJ2-6, the V gene TRBV15; tentative D call: TRBD2 (6 bases). The germline gives CDR1 LNHNV, CDR2 YYDKDF (reference sequence). The CDR3 sequence is 18 residues long. V gave up 1 base and J gave up 3 bases, with 16 bases separating them. In nucleotides, the CDR3 is TGTGCCACCAGCAGAGGAGTCGGGTTCGGGGGTGGGGCCAACGTCCTGACTTTC. It codes for CATSRGVGFGGGANVLTF.

This chain connects TRBV28 to TRBJ2-3, with D uncertain. V was clipped by 6 bases and J by 4 bases, with 11 bases between them. The CDR3 runs 13 residues. Germline V lookup: CDR1 MDHEN, CDR2 SYDVKM. The CDR3 DNA reads TGTGCCAGCAGGCCAGCGAAGGCAGATACGCAGTATTTT. Amino acid sequence: CASRPAKADTQYF. Combining the CDR3 with reference TRBV28 and TRBJ2-3 gives the whole variable domain DVKVTQSSRYLVKRTGEKVFLECVQDMDHENMFWYRQDPGLGLRLIYFSYDVKMKEKGDIPEGYSVSREKKERFSLILESASTNQTSMYLCASRPAKADTQYFGPGTRLTVL.

The chain combines TRBV19 with TRBJ1-4; TRBD1 is a possible D gene (6 bases). CDR3 length: 16 amino acids. CDR1 is LNHDA and CDR2 is SQIVND in the germline V gene (reference sequence). V shed 6 bases and J shed 1 base, with 15 bases lying between them. Written as DNA, the CDR3 is TGTGCCAGTAGATCCGGGGGCGCGGGAACTAATGAAAAACTGTTTTTT. Encoded protein: CASRSGGAGTNEKLFF.

This sequence joins TRBV11-2 and TRBJ2-2, with 10 bases that match TRBD2. The CDR3 sequence is 14 residues long. The germline gives CDR1 SGHAT, CDR2 FQNNGV. V dropped 5 bases and J dropped 7; count of bases not matched to a gene: 4. CDR3 protein: CASSLSGGGGELFF. In DNA form, the CDR3 reads TGTGCCAGCAGCCTCAGCGGGGGGGGCGGGGAGCTGTTTTTT.

This chain joins TRBV27 and TRBJ1-3; no reliable D call. The germline V gene encodes CDR1 MNHEY and CDR2 SMNVEV (reference sequence). The CDR3 covers 13 residues. V was trimmed by 3 bases and J by 1 base, leaving 4 bases between them. Here the CDR3 DNA reads TGTGCCAGCAGTTTCCTTTCTGGAAACACCATATATTTT. Translation: CASSFLSGNTIYF.

The V gene is TRBV27, the J gene TRBJ1-4; D gene uncertain. This CDR3 spans 15 amino acids. From germline, CDR1 is MNHEY and CDR2 SMNVEV (reference sequence). Trimming removed 1 base at V and 3 bases at J, with 9 bases between. The CDR3 reads CASSLLGSANEKLFF. As DNA, the CDR3 is TGTGCCAGCAGTTTATTGGGTTCCGCTAATGAAAAACTGTTTTTT.

This chain uses TRBV9 with TRBJ1-1, with D possibly matching TRBD1 (5 bases). Germline lookup yields CDR1 SGDLS and CDR2 YYNGEE. This CDR3 spans 16 amino acids. Trimming removed 2 bases at V and 5 bases at J, with 19 bases between. CDR3 region: CASSVTPMGVGTEAFF. The CDR3 DNA sequence: TGTGCCAGCAGCGTGACTCCCATGGGGGTAGGGACTGAAGCTTTCTTT.

The V and J genes are TRBV30 and TRBJ1-2; the match to TRBD1 covers 8 bases. Trimming took 3 bases from V and 4 from J; bases not matched to a gene: 13. This CDR3 region has 16 residues. The V gene's germline CDR1 is GTSNPN and CDR2 SVGIG (reference sequence). The CDR3 DNA follows: TGTGCCTGGAGGTTGGGACAGGAGCTCACCAGCTATGGCTACACCTTC. Translating it yields CAWRLGQELTSYGYTF.